The rows below give T cell receptor beta chains drawn from one sample of a study of cytomegalovirus exposure and HLA in healthy donors. Generated by immunoSEQ multiplex PCR, the TCRdb table keeps only in-frame clones and is missing some. Of 100,000 to 150,000 clones listed, approximately 81% are singletons. The specimen sequenced was PBMCs. The receptors come from a man between 18 and 29 years old in good health and CMV-seropositive. Both conserved end residues are part of each CDR3. Fields, in order: V gene, clone size, J gene, D gene, CDR3 protein, CDR3 DNA. The D gene is left open where the match is weak. Only some rows state a clone size, as once, few, many or a class for expanded clones.

>TRBV5-4|NA|TRBJ1-2|NA
CASSLGQDNYGYTF
TGTGCCAGCAGCTTGGGACAGGATAACTATGGCTACACCTTC
>TRBV10-3|NA|TRBJ2-2|TRBD2
CAISGSGTRPAGELFF
TGTGCCATCAGCGGTTCCGGGACTAGACCCGCCGGGGAGCTGTTTTTT
>TRBV10-3|NA|TRBJ1-3|NA
CATLSSGNTIYF
TGTGCCACCCTGTCGTCTGGAAACACCATATATTTT
>TRBV20-1|NA|TRBJ1-4|NA
CSALNVEKLFF
TGCAGTGCCCTAAACGTCGAAAAACTGTTTTTT
>TRBV10-3|NA|TRBJ2-3|NA
CATGRGGRTDTQYF
TGTGCCACCGGAAGGGGCGGCCGCACAGATACGCAGTATTTT
>TRBV7-9|NA|TRBJ1-1|TRBD1
CASSWTGGRDTEAFF
TGTGCCAGCAGCTGGACAGGGGGCAGGGACACTGAAGCTTTCTTT
>TRBV7-2|NA|TRBJ1-6|NA
CASSRPGGPLHF
TGTGCCAGCAGCCGACCCGGCGGGCCCCTCCACTTT
>TRBV7-2|NA|TRBJ2-7|NA
CASSHRNRDEQYF
TGTGCCAGCAGCCACCGGAACAGGGACGAGCAGTACTTC
>TRBV2|NA|TRBJ2-7|TRBD1
CASSVTGGALNEQYF
TGTGCCAGCAGCGTCACAGGGGGCGCGCTAAACGAGCAGTACTTC
>TRBV25-1|NA|TRBJ2-7|TRBD1
CASSEPTGGPYEQYF
TGTGCCAGCAGTGAACCAACAGGGGGCCCCTACGAGCAGTACTTC
>TRBV7-2|NA|TRBJ2-1|NA
CASSIIADRSYNEQFF
TGTGCCAGCAGCATTATAGCGGACCGCTCCTACAATGAGCAGTTCTTC
>TRBV2|NA|TRBJ1-4|NA
CASIRSPNEKLFF
TGTGCCAGCATTAGGAGTCCTAATGAAAAACTGTTTTTT
>TRBV11-2|NA|TRBJ1-1|NA
CASSPEGTEAFF
TGTGCCAGCAGCCCGGAGGGCACTGAAGCTTTCTTT
>TRBV5-5|NA|TRBJ1-1|NA
CASTENTEAFF
TGTGCCAGCACAGAAAACACTGAAGCTTTCTTT
>TRBV11-2|NA|TRBJ1-1|NA
CASSLERLGYTEAFF
TGTGCCAGCAGCTTAGAGAGGCTCGGATACACTGAAGCTTTCTTT
>TRBV6-4|NA|TRBJ2-3|TRBD2
CASKLQSGETDTQYF
TGTGCCAGCAAGCTTCAAAGCGGGGAAACAGATACGCAGTATTTT
>TRBV5-6|NA|TRBJ1-2|NA
CASSKGYLRGYTF
TGTGCCAGCAGCAAGGGGTACCTGAGGGGCTACACCTTC
>TRBV6-5|NA|TRBJ2-1|TRBD2
CASAQGLAHNEQFF
TGTGCCAGCGCCCAGGGACTAGCGCACAATGAGCAGTTCTTC
>TRBV5-6|few|TRBJ2-4|TRBD2
CASSLQSASGFNIQYF
TGTGCCAGCAGCTTGCAGTCGGCTAGCGGATTCAACATTCAGTACTTC
>TRBV9|NA|TRBJ2-1|TRBD1
CASSVRWDRTDNEQFF
TGTGCCAGCAGCGTTAGATGGGACAGAACGGACAATGAGCAGTTCTTC
>TRBV7-9|NA|TRBJ2-7|TRBD2
CASSLVFLAGVQEQYF
TGTGCCAGCAGCTTAGTTTTTCTAGCGGGAGTCCAGGAGCAGTACTTC
>TRBV6-1|NA|TRBJ1-5|NA
CASSEVYRETSQHF
TGTGCCAGCAGTGAGGTATACCGGGAAACTTCCCAGCATTTT
>TRBV19|NA|TRBJ1-4|NA
CASSIVARENEKLFF
TGTGCCAGTAGTATAGTCGCTAGGGAGAATGAAAAACTGTTTTTT
>TRBV19|NA|TRBJ1-6|TRBD1
CASRRGTGGVLGSPLHF
TGTGCCAGTAGAAGAGGGACAGGGGGCGTCTTAGGGTCACCCCTCCACTTT
>TRBV6-1|NA|TRBJ2-7|TRBD1
CASDRATTYEQYF
TGTGCCAGCGACAGGGCGACAACCTACGAGCAGTACTTC
>TRBV10-3|NA|TRBJ1-2|TRBD1
CAIRDRGTDGYTF
TGTGCCATCAGGGACAGGGGGACAGATGGCTACACCTTC
>TRBV7-2|NA|TRBJ1-3|NA
CASTKGQGAGNTIYF
TGTGCCAGCACCAAGGGGCAGGGTGCTGGAAACACCATATATTTT
>TRBV5-1|NA|TRBJ2-5|NA
CASSLEGVQETQYF
TGCGCCAGCAGCTTGGAAGGAGTACAAGAGACCCAGTACTTC
>TRBV9|NA|TRBJ2-1|NA
CASSVTVKEGQFNEQFF
TGTGCCAGCAGCGTGACTGTAAAGGAGGGCCAGTTCAATGAGCAGTTCTTC
>TRBV11-2|few|TRBJ2-1|NA
CASSISTGSWDEQFF
TGTGCCAGCAGCATATCAACAGGGAGTTGGGATGAGCAGTTCTTC
>TRBV5-4|NA|TRBJ2-7|NA
CASSLDRDEQYF
TGTGCCAGCAGCTTGGACAGGGACGAGCAGTACTTC
>TRBV19|NA|TRBJ2-6|TRBD1
CASSIEPRMDRRSSGANVLTF
TGTGCCAGTAGTATAGAGCCCCGGATGGACAGGCGTAGCTCTGGGGCCAACGTCCTGACTTTC
>TRBV30|NA|TRBJ1-2|TRBD1
CAWSMQGGARGYTF
TGTGCCTGGAGTATGCAAGGGGGCGCCCGCGGCTACACCTTC
>TRBV9|once|TRBJ2-4|TRBD1
CASSPQGRDIQYF
TGTGCCAGCAGCCCACAGGGGAGAGACATTCAGTACTTC
>TRBV5-4|NA|TRBJ2-3|NA
CASSNSTHITDTQYF
TGTGCCAGCAGTAACTCTACGCATATCACAGATACGCAGTATTTT
>TRBV7-9|few|TRBJ2-7|NA
CASSLGAGSYEQYF
TGTGCCAGCAGCTTAGGGGCAGGCTCCTACGAGCAGTACTTC
>TRBV7-9|NA|TRBJ1-2|NA
CASSLVQGTRYTF
TGTGCCAGCAGCTTAGTGCAGGGGACGCGCTACACCTTC
>TRBV6-5|NA|TRBJ1-4|NA
CASRVSWGGDEKLFF
TGTGCCAGCAGGGTCTCTTGGGGGGGGGATGAAAAACTGTTTTTT
>TRBV11-2|NA|TRBJ2-1|TRBD2
CASSQFSNLAGGNPFF
TGTGCCAGCAGCCAATTTTCCAACCTAGCGGGGGGCAATCCGTTCTTC
>TRBV10-3|NA|TRBJ2-2|NA
CAINPGVNTGELFF
TGTGCCATCAACCCAGGGGTCAACACCGGGGAGCTGTTTTTT
>TRBV18|NA|TRBJ2-7|NA
CASSPPLDRGQIGDYEQYF
TGTGCCAGCTCACCACCGCTCGACCGTGGACAGATCGGGGACTACGAGCAGTACTTC
>TRBV9|once|TRBJ2-2|TRBD1
CASSPPTRTGLSGELFF
TGTGCCAGCAGCCCCCCCACCAGGACAGGGTTGTCCGGGGAGCTGTTTTTT
>TRBV7-9|NA|TRBJ2-2|NA
CASSLLAAQTGELFF
TGTGCCAGCAGCTTATTGGCAGCGCAGACCGGGGAGCTGTTTTTT
>TRBV27|NA|TRBJ1-3|NA
CASSSTPTGNTIYF
TGTGCCAGCAGTTCAACCCCGACAGGAAACACCATATATTTT
>TRBV4-1|NA|TRBJ2-3|NA
CASSQVVRGARTDTQYF
TGCGCCAGCAGCCAAGTGGTTCGCGGCGCTCGCACAGATACGCAGTATTTT
>TRBV6-5|NA|TRBJ2-5|NA
CASSYSLEETQYF
TGTGCCAGCAGTTACTCTTTAGAAGAGACCCAGTACTTC
>TRBV29-1|NA|TRBJ1-3|TRBD1
CSVAWTGRSGNTIYF
TGCAGCGTCGCTTGGACAGGCCGCTCTGGAAACACCATATATTTT
>TRBV5-1|NA|TRBJ2-7|TRBD1
CASSLDRTGGSRWQYF
TGCGCCAGCAGCTTGGACCGGACAGGGGGCAGTCGTTGGCAGTACTTC
>TRBV5-1|NA|TRBJ1-2|TRBD1
CASSLEDRAYGYTF
TGCGCCAGCAGCTTGGAGGACAGGGCCTATGGCTACACCTTC
>TRBV29-1|NA|TRBJ2-2|TRBD2
CSVVSGVNTGELFF
TGCAGCGTTGTTAGCGGGGTGAACACCGGGGAGCTGTTTTTT
>TRBV6-1|few|TRBJ2-3|TRBD2
CAISSGGIAADTQYF
TGTGCCATCTCTTCGGGGGGGATCGCCGCGGATACGCAGTATTTT